The source of this T cell receptor beta chain is a study of blood T cell repertoires in COVID-19. Sequencing was performed with immunoSEQ multiplex PCR; in TCRdb, only in-frame clones are kept and a portion is missing. In the table there are approximately 200,000 clones, 87% of which are singletons. The CDR3 totals 15 residues. The V gene's germline CDR1 is SGHRS and CDR2 YFSETQ. With 4 bases removed from V and 1 base from J, the gap between germline ends came to 14 bases. This chain links TRBV5-1 with TRBJ1-1, with no clear D. The sample was PBMCs or T cells enriched from blood (not recorded which). This clonotype was sampled from a woman aged 30 to 39 who had recovered from COVID-19. In DNA, the CDR3 is TGCGCCAGCAGCCGGTCGGGTGGCACGAACACTGAAGCTTTCTTT. Translating it yields CASSRSGGTNTEAFF. The whole variable domain, remainder taken from reference TRBV5-1 and TRBJ1-1, is KAGVTQTPRYLIKTRGQQVTLSCSPISGHRSVSWYQQTPGQGLQFLFEYFSETQRNKGNFPGRFSGRQFSNSRSEMNVSTLELGDSALYLCASSRSGGTNTEAFFGQGTRLTVV.